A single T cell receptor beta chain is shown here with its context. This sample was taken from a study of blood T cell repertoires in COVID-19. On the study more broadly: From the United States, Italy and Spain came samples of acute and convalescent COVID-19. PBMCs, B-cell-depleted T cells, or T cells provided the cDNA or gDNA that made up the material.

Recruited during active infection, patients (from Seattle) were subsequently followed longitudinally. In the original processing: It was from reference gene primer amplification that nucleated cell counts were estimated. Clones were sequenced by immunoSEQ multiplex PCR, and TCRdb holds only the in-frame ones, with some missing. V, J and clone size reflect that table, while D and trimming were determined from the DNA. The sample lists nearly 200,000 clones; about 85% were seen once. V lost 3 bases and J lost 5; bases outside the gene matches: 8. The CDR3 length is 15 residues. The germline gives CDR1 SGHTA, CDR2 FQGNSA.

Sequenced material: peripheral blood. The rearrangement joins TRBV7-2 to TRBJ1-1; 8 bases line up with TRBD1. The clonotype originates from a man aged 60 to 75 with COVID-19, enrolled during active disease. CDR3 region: CASSLDRVKVTEAFF. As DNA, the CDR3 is TGTGCCAGCAGCTTGGACAGGGTGAAGGTGACTGAAGCTTTCTTT.